This entry is about one T cell receptor beta chain. Germline lookup yields CDR1 LNHNV and CDR2 YYDKDF (reference sequence). The CDR3 length is 14 residues. V shed 5 bases and J shed 6 bases, with 13 bases lying between them. The data were obtained in a study of blood T cell repertoires in COVID-19. At the level of the study: The study drew acute and convalescent COVID-19 samples from the United States, Italy and Spain. Sources were T cells, B-cell-depleted T cells, or PBMCs; the material itself was cDNA or gDNA.

As processed by the authors: Estimation of nucleated cell counts relied on the amplification of reference gene primers. Libraries were prepared by immunoSEQ multiplex PCR; TCRdb keeps only in-frame clonotypes and omits some of them. The DNA gave D and trimming, while V, J and clone size come from that table. The top ten hold 4.5% to 5% of the sample, which has some 190,000 clones, roughly 85% seen once. The origin of this receptor is an elderly woman with acute or convalescent COVID-19. V is TRBV15 and J is TRBJ1-4, with D possibly being TRBD1 (6 bases). Sequences were obtained from peripheral blood. The CDR3 sequence: CATSLGGLDEKLFF. CDR3 DNA sequence: TGTGCCACCAGCCTAGGGGGTTTGGATGAAAAACTGTTTTTT.